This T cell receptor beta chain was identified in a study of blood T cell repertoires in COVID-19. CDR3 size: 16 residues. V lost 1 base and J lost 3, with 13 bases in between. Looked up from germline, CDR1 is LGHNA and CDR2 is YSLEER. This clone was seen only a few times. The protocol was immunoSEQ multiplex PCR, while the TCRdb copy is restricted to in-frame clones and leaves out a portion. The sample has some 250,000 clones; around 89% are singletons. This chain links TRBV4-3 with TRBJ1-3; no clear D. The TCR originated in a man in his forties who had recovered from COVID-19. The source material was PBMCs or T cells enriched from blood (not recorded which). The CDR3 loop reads CASSQVQASYGNTIYF. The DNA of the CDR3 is TGCGCCAGCAGCCAAGTCCAGGCCTCGTATGGAAACACCATATATTTT.